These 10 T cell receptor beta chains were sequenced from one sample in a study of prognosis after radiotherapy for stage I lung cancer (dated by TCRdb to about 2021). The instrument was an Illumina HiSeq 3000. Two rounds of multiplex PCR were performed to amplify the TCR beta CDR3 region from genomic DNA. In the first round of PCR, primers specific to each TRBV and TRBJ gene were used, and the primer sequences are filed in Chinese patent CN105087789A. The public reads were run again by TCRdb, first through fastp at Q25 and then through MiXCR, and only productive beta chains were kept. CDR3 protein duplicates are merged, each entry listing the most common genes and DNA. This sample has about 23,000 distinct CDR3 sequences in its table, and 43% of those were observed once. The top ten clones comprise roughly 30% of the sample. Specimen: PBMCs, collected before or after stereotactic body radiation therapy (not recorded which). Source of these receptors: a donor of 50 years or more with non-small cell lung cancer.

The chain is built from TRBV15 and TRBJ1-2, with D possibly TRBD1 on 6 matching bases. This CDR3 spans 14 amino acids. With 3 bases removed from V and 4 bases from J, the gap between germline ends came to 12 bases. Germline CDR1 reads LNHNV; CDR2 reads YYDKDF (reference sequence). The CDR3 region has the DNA TGTGCCACCAGCAGGCAGGGACATCGCTATGGCTACACCTTC. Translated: CATSRQGHRYGYTF.

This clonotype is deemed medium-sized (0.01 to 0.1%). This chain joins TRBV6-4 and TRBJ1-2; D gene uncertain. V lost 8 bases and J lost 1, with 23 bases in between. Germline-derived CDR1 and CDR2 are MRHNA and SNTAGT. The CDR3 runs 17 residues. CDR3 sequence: CASWDTIGRRINYGYTF. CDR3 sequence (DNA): TGTGCCAGCTGGGATACCATTGGACGGAGAATTAACTATGGCTACACCTTC.

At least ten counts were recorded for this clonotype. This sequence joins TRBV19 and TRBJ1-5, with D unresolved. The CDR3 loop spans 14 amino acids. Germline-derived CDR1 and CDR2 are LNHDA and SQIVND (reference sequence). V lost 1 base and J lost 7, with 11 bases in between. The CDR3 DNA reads TGTGCCAGTAGTATAGGAGGGAATGGACAGCCCCAGCATTTT. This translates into CASSIGGNGQPQHF.

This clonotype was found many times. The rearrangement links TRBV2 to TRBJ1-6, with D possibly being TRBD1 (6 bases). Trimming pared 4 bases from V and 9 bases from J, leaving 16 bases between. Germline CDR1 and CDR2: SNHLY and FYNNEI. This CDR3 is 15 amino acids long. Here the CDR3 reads CASSVERTDSSPLHF. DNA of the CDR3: TGTGCCAGCAGTGTAGAGCGGACAGACTCTTCACCCCTCCACTTT. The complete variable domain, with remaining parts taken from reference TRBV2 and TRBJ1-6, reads EPEVTQTPSHQVTQMGQEVILRCVPISNHLYFYWYRQILGQKVEFLVSFYNNEISEKSEIFDDQFSVERPDGSNFTLKIRSTKLEDSAMYFCASSVERTDSSPLHFGNGTRLTVT.

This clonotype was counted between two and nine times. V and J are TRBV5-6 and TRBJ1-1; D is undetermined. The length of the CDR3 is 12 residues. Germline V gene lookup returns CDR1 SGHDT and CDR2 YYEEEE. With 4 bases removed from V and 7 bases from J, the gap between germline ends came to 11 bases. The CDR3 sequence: CASSQRTYEAFF. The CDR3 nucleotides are TGTGCCAGCAGCCAACGAACCTATGAAGCTTTCTTT.

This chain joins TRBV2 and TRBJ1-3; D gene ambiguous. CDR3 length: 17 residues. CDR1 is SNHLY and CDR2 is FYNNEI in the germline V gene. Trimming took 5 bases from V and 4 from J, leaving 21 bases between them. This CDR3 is CASSPEPKIFSGNTIYF. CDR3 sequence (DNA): TGTGCCAGCAGTCCGGAACCGAAAATTTTCTCCGGAAACACCATATATTTT.

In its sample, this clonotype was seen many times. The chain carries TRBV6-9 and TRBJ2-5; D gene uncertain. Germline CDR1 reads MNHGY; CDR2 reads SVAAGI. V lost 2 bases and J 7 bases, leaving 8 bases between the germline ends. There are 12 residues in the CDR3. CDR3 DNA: TGTGCCAGCAGTTATAGGGAAGGGACCCAGTACTTC. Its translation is CASSYREGTQYF.

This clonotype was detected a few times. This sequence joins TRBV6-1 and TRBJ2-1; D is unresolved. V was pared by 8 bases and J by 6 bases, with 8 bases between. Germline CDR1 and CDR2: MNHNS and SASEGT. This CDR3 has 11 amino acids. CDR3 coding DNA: TGTGCCAGCGCGGCTAGCAATGAGCAGTTCTTC. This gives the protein CASAASNEQFF.

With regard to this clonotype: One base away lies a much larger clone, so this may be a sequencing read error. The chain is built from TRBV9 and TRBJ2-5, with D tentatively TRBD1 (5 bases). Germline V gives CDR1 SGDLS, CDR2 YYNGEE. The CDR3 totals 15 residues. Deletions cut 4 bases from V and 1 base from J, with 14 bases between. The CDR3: CASSSSRQFQETQYF. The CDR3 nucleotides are TGTGCCAGCAGCTCCTCTAGACAGTTCCAAGAGACCCAGTACTTC.

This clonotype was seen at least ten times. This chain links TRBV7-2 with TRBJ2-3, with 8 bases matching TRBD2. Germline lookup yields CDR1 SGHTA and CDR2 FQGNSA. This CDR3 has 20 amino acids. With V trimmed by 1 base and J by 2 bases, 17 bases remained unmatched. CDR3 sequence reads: CASSLGRGLGLAGATDTQYF. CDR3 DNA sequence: TGTGCCAGCAGCTTAGGTCGGGGTCTTGGGCTAGCGGGCGCCACAGATACGCAGTATTTT.